A selection of T cell receptor beta chains follows, all from one sample in a study of CD8 T cells in ankylosing spondylitis. TCRdb processed the 5' RACE reads anew with MiXCR; each CDR3 protein has one entry. Seen here are more than 110,000 distinct CDR3 sequences, more than 7% observed once, and the top ten hold 6% to 8%. The sample comprised synovial fluid, either unsorted or a sorted T cell fraction (not recorded which). Receptor source: a male donor with ankylosing spondylitis. CDR3s include the opening cysteine and the closing phenylalanine or tryptophan. The D gene is left open where the match is weak. Clone size is shown for a subset of rows, as once, few, many or a class of expanded clone.

TRBJ2-5 . many TRBV20-1 TGCAGTGCTTCTGGCCCGGGCAGTTCGGAGACCCAGTACTTC CSASGPGSSETQYF
TRBJ2-2 . many TRBV5-1 TGCGCCAGCAGCTTTCTACAGTCCACCGGGGAGCTGTTTTTT CASSFLQSTGELFF
TRBJ2-2 . many TRBV28 TGTGCCAGCAGTCCCCGTAGGGGTAGCGACCACACCGGGGAGCTGTTTTTT CASSPRRGSDHTGELFF
TRBJ2-7 TRBD2 . TRBV14 TGTGCCAGCAGCCGAGGGACTAGCGGGGGGGCCCGGTACGAGCAGTACTTC CASSRGTSGGARYEQYF
TRBJ1-2 . few TRBV2 TGTGCCAGCAGTGCCGAAGGGATCTATGGCTACACCTTC CASSAEGIYGYTF
TRBJ2-1 . few TRBV14 TGTGCCAGCAGCCGACTTCGGACTACCAACAATGAGCAGTTCTTC CASSRLRTTNNEQFF
TRBJ2-5 TRBD1 many TRBV20-1 TGCAGTGGGTACAGGGGCTCCCGAGGAGAGACCCAGTACTTC CSGYRGSRGETQYF
TRBJ1-5 TRBD1 many TRBV28 TGTGCCAGCAGTGCTAAGGGACAGGGCAATCAGCCCCAGCATTTT CASSAKGQGNQPQHF
TRBJ1-1 . many TRBV28 TGTGCCAGCAGTTTAGGCAGCCGTGAAGCTTTCTTT CASSLGSREAFF
TRBJ2-7 . . TRBV7-2 TGTGCCAGCAGCTTATCCGGGACGGGTTCCTACGAGCAGTACTTC CASSLSGTGSYEQYF